These 14 T cell receptor beta chains were all obtained from the same sample, sequenced in a study of identical twins. TCRdb recomputed calls from the 5' RACE reads with MiXCR, one row per CDR3 protein. The sample holds 1.5 million to 2 million distinct CDR3 sequences, less than 40% seen once. Sequencing used cord blood. These receptors were taken from a newborn girl in good health.

This clonotype was seen a handful of times. The rearrangement joins TRBV4-1 to TRBJ2-3, with D hard to call. V was trimmed by 1 base and J by 0 bases, leaving 11 bases between them. The CDR3 is made up of 16 amino acids. From germline, CDR1 is MGHRA and CDR2 YSYEKL. The CDR3 nucleotides read TGCGCCAGCAGCCAAGCCATCATAACTAGCACAGATACGCAGTATTTT. Translated: CASSQAIITSTDTQYF.

The sample holds a few counts of this clonotype. V usage is TRBV20-1 and J usage is TRBJ2-7, with 7 bases matching TRBD1. This CDR3 comprises 14 residues. Trimming at V came to 5 bases and at J to 2 bases, leaving 9 bases not matched to a gene. Per germline, CDR1 DFQATT and CDR2 SNEGSKA (reference sequence). The CDR3: CSAVRTGPTYEQYF. In DNA form, the CDR3 reads TGCAGTGCTGTTAGGACAGGACCCACCTACGAGCAGTACTTC.

A few counts support this clonotype. V usage is TRBV29-1 and J usage is TRBJ2-4; the match to TRBD1 covers 10 bases. CDR1 and CDR2 from the germline V gene are SQVTM and ANQGSEA. The trim removed 4 bases at V and 3 bases at J, leaving 0 bases unmatched. CDR3 size: 13 residues. CDR3: CSVGDRGKNIQYF. DNA for the CDR3: TGCAGCGTTGGGGACAGGGGCAAAAACATTCAGTACTTC.

Only a few counts were recorded for this clonotype. The chain has TRBV2 and TRBJ1-5, with unresolved D. The V end was cut by 3 bases, the J end by 6 bases, with 6 bases between. The germline V gene encodes CDR1 SNHLY and CDR2 FYNNEI. This CDR3 spans 12 amino acids. This chain's CDR3 is CASSEIGQPQHF. The CDR3 DNA follows: TGTGCCAGCAGTGAGATAGGTCAGCCCCAGCATTTT.

The chain is built from TRBV29-1 and TRBJ2-5; D unclear. Germline lookup yields CDR1 SQVTM and CDR2 ANQGSEA. V gave up 7 bases and J gave up 4 bases, with 13 bases separating them. The CDR3 consists of 12 residues. Here the CDR3 DNA reads TGCAGCGGCGGAGTATCGGTAGAGACCCAGTACTTC. This codes for CSGGVSVETQYF. Full variable domain (remainder filled in from reference TRBV29-1 and TRBJ2-5): SAVISQKPSRDICQRGTSLTIQCQVDSQVTMMFWYRQQPGQSLTLIATANQGSEATYESGFVIDKFPISRPNLTFSTLTVSNMSPEDSSIYLCSGGVSVETQYFGPGTRLLVL.

In regard to this clonotype: This may be a read error, as it is one base from a much larger clone. V and J are TRBV28 and TRBJ2-4; 7 nucleotides line up with TRBD2. Germline values: CDR1 MDHEN, CDR2 SYDVKM. There are 19 residues in the CDR3. CDR3 DNA: TGTGCCCGCAGTTTCCCCACTCAAGGCGCGGGAGTTGCCAAAAACATTCAGTACTTC. Amino acid sequence: CARSFPTQGAGVAKNIQYF.

For this clonotype: Here the CDR3 omits its conserved ending phenylalanine or tryptophan, so a read error is the likely source. The chain couples TRBV12-3 or TRBV12-4 to TRBJ2-7; 9 bases fit TRBD1. The CDR3 loop spans 14 amino acids. The junction had 7 bases not matched to a gene; V was cut back by 6 bases and J by 4 bases. The CDR3 DNA sequence: TGTGCCAGCAGCCGTTTGACAGGGGGGTACGAGCAGTACTTA. Translated, it gives CASSRLTGGYEQYL.

This CDR3 reads CASSRAPGQGRLNTEAFF. As DNA, the CDR3 is TGTGCCAGCAGTCGTGCGCCGGGACAGGGGAGATTGAACACTGAAGCTTTCTTT. The J gene is TRBJ1-1, the V gene TRBV27; 10 nucleotides agree with TRBD1. The CDR3 length is 18 residues. Germline loops: CDR1 MNHEY, CDR2 SMNVEV (reference sequence). V gave up 5 bases and J gave up 0 bases; unmatched junction bases: 12.

The chain employs TRBV27 and TRBJ2-7; TRBD2 matches at 12 bases. J gave up 7 bases and V 6 bases, and 13 bases lay outside the gene matches. In germline, CDR1 is MNHEY, CDR2 SMNVEV (reference sequence). This CDR3 is 16 amino acids long. CDR3 in DNA: TGTGCCAGCAGACGACCCGGGACTAGCGGGTACAATGAGCAGTACTTC. Residues: CASRRPGTSGYNEQYF.

The CDR3 sequence is CASSLIRASGNNEQFF. The CDR3 nucleotides are TGCGCCAGCAGCTTGATTCGGGCTAGCGGGAACAATGAGCAGTTCTTC. The gene calls are TRBV5-1 and TRBJ2-1; 9 bases fit TRBD2. The V and J ends lost 1 base and 5 bases, in that order; junction bases with no gene match: 7. The CDR3 is 16 residues long. Germline lookup yields CDR1 SGHRS and CDR2 YFSETQ.

The chain uses TRBV7-2 and TRBJ2-1, with 7 positions matching TRBD1. This CDR3 comprises 14 residues. The ends lost 5 bases at V and 7 bases at J; junction bases unmatched: 8. Germline V CDR1 and CDR2: SGHTA, FQGNSA. The CDR3: CASSPDRVWNEQFF. The CDR3 DNA follows: TGTGCCAGCAGCCCAGACAGGGTATGGAATGAGCAGTTCTTC.

A note on this clonotype: No conserved phenylalanine or tryptophan is present at the end of the CDR3, so a read error is the likely explanation. This chain connects TRBV20-1 to TRBJ2-5, with 8 bases aligning to TRBD1. The CDR3 is 16 amino acids. Losses at the gene ends were 4 bases for V and 3 bases for J; bases not matched to a gene: 13. The germline V gene encodes CDR1 DFQATT and CDR2 SNEGSKA (reference sequence). CDR3 nucleotides: TGCAGTGCTAAAAGGAAGCAAAGGGACAGGAAAGAGACCCAGTACTGC. Its protein is CSAKRKQRDRKETQYC.

The chain employs TRBV20-1 and TRBJ1-4; the match to TRBD1 covers 9 bases. This CDR3 has 14 amino acids. V was pared by 3 bases and J by 8 bases, with 7 bases of the junction left unmatched. CDR1 and CDR2 (germline): DFQATT, SNEGSKA (reference sequence). The CDR3 DNA is TGCAGTGCTAGGGACGGGACAGGGAACGAAAAACTGTTTTTT. It translates to CSARDGTGNEKLFF.

V is TRBV5-1 and J is TRBJ2-3, with D possibly TRBD2 on 5 matching bases. Germline V gene data show CDR1 as SGHRS and CDR2 as YFSETQ. This CDR3 has 13 residues. V lost 3 bases, J lost 4 bases, and 9 bases lay in between. The CDR3 sequence: CASSYERADTQYF. CDR3 nucleotides: TGCGCCAGCAGCTACGAGAGGGCAGATACGCAGTATTTT.